The clone carrying this T cell receptor (beta chain) came up a few times. Its antigen is not identified. The CDR3 is made up of 16 amino acids. Germline trimming cut 5 bases from V and 6 bases from J; bases unmatched to any gene: 9. Germline CDR1 SGHTA, CDR2 FQGNSA. By 5'RACE template switching, TCR cDNA was produced, with a universal primer site and UMIs added in the process. TCRdb redid the calling of the 5' RACE reads with MiXCR, one entry per CDR3 protein. The table shows 65,000 to 90,000 distinct CDR3 sequences, with over 7.5% occurring only once. The sample is drawn from a study of T cells after yellow fever vaccination. Study overall: Preparation used SMART-Seq v4 Ultra Low Input for the low-cell-number fractions. Findings of the study overall: Among primary-vaccination clones, most reappeared after the booster, at 96% for CD4 and roughly 88% for CD8. Relatively few clonotypes were ones that appeared in both CD4 and CD8 compartments.

The clonotype comes from a man aged 25 to 40 who received the YFV17D yellow fever vaccine. Here the sequenced sample was CD8+ T cells sorted from PBMCs, taken on the day of the yellow fever booster vaccination. The rearrangement joins TRBV7-2 to TRBJ2-3, with 12 bases identical to TRBD2. CDR3 loop: CASSQYPGLAGDTQYF. DNA for the CDR3: TGTGCCAGCAGCCAGTACCCGGGACTAGCGGGCGATACGCAGTATTTT. The full variable domain, rest sourced from reference TRBV7-2 and TRBJ2-3, is GAGVSQSPSNKVTEKGKDVELRCDPISGHTALYWYRQSLGQGLEFLIYFQGNSAPDKSGLPSDRFSAERTGGSVSTLTIQRTQQEDSAVYLCASSQYPGLAGDTQYFGPGTRLTVL.